The source of this TCR beta chain is a study of T cells expressing NK-cell markers. Whole-study context: Seven of the eight sequenced donors were HCMV-seropositive; one was seronegative. The study, taken as a whole, reports: A few of the donors also had these clonotypes leading their CD3+CD56-NKG2C+ fraction. It was still unclear whether expanded NKG2C+ T cell clones were HCMV specific.

TCRdb reprocessed the 5' RACE reads and stores each CDR3 protein as one record, lacking DNA. The sample has about 140,000 distinct CDR3 sequences. The CDR3 extends over 18 amino acids. Germline V gives CDR1 MGHRA, CDR2 YSYEKL. A word on this clonotype: Its antigen remains unknown.

The chain combines TRBV4-1 with TRBJ2-4; TCRdb's D call, TRBD1, is unchecked because there is no DNA. The sample consisted of blood T cells: a sorted CD56 or NKG2C T cell subset, CD4+ or CD8+ T cells, or bulk PBMC T cells (not recorded which). This receptor was identified in a man aged 18 to 29 in good health. CDR3: CASSQDRGTPVAKNIQYF.